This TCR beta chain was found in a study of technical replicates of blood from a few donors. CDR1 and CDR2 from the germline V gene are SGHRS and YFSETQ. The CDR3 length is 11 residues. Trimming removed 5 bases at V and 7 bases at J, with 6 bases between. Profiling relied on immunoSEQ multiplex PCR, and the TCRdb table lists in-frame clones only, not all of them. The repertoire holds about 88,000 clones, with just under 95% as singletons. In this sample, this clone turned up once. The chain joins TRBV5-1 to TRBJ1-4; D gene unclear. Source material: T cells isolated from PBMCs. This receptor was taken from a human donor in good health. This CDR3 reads CASRRGEKLFF. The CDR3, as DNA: TGCGCCAGCAGGAGAGGTGAAAAACTGTTTTTT. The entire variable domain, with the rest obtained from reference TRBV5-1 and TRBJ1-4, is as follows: KAGVTQTPRYLIKTRGQQVTLSCSPISGHRSVSWYQQTPGQGLQFLFEYFSETQRNKGNFPGRFSGRQFSNSRSEMNVSTLELGDSALYLCASRRGEKLFFGSGTQLSVL.